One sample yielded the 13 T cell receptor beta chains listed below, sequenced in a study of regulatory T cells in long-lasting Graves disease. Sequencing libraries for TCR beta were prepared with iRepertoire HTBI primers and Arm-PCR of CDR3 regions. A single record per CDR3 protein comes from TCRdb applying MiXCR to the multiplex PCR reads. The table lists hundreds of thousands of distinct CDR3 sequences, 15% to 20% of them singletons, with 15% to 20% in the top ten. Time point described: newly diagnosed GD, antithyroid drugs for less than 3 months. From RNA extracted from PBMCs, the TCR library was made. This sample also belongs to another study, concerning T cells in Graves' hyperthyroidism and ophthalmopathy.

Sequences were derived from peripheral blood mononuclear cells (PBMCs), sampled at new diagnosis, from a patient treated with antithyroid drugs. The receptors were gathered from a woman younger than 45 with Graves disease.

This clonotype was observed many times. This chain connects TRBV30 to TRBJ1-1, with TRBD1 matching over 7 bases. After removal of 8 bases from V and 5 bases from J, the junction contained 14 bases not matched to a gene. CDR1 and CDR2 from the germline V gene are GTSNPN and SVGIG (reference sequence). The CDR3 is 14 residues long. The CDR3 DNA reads TGTGCCCTCCGCTGGGGACAGACGCGGACTGAAGCTTTCTTT. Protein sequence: CALRWGQTRTEAFF.

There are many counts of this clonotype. The CDR3 sequence: CASSSMTTSGGRNSPLHF. DNA of the CDR3: TGTGCCAGCAGTTCCATGACTACATCAGGGGGCCGGAATTCACCCCTCCACTTT. This chain links TRBV28 with TRBJ1-6, with TRBD1 identical over 8 bases. Germline V CDR1 and CDR2: MDHEN, SYDVKM. J lost 7 bases, V lost 4 bases, and 15 bases had no gene match. The CDR3 runs to 18 residues. Full variable domain (remainder filled in from reference TRBV28 and TRBJ1-6): DVKVTQSSRYLVKRTGEKVFLECVQDMDHENMFWYRQDPGLGLRLIYFSYDVKMKEKGDIPEGYSVSREKKERFSLILESASTNQTSMYLCASSSMTTSGGRNSPLHFGNGTRLTVT.

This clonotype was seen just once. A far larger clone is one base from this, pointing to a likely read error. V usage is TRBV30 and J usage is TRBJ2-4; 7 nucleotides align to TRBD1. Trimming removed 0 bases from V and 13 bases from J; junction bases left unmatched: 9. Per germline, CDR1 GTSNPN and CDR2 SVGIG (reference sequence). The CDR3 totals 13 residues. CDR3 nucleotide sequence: TGTGCCTGGAGTGTACAGGGGCCTTCGGAGCAGTACTTC. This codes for CAWSVQGPSEQYF.

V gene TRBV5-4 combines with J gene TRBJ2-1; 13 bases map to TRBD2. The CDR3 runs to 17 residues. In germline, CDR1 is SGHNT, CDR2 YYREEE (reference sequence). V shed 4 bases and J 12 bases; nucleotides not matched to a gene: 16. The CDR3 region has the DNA TGTGCCAGCAGCCAGGAGGGGGGACTAGCGGGGCTGTTTGGGCAGTTCTTC. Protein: CASSQEGGLAGLFGQFF. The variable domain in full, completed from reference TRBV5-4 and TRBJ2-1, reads ETGVTQSPTHLIKTRGQQVTLRCSSQSGHNTVSWYQQALGQGPQFIFQYYREEENGRGNFPPRFSGLQFPNYSSELNVNALELDDSALYLCASSQEGGLAGLFGQFFGPGTRLTVL.

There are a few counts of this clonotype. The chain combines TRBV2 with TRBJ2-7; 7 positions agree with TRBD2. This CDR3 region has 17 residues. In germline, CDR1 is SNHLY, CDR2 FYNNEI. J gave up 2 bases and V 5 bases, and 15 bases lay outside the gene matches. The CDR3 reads CASSRKGLAVDTYEQYF. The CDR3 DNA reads TGTGCCAGCAGTCGAAAGGGGCTAGCGGTAGACACCTACGAGCAGTACTTC.

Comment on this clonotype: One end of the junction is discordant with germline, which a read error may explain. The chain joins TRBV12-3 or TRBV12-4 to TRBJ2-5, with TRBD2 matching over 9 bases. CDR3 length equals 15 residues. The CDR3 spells CASSEVAGVGEAQYF. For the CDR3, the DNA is TGTGCCAGCAGTGAGGTAGCGGGAGTTGGAGAGGCCCAGTACTTC.

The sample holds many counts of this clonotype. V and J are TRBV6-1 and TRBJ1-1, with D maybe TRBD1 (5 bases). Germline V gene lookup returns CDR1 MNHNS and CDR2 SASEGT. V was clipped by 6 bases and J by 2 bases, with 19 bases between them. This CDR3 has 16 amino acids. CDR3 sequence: CASRVREGPVNTEAFF. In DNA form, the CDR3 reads TGTGCCAGCAGAGTTCGTGAGGGGCCCGTAAACACTGAAGCTTTCTTT.

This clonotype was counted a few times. This chain's CDR3 is CATGIGDGYTF. For the CDR3, the DNA is TGTGCCACCGGAATAGGGGATGGCTACACCTTC. This rearrangement joins TRBV24-1 to TRBJ1-2, with a weak D call TRBD1 (5 bases). The CDR3 is made up of 11 amino acids. V shed 9 bases and J shed 6 bases, with 10 bases lying between them. Per the germline V gene, CDR1 is KGHDR and CDR2 is SFDVKD.

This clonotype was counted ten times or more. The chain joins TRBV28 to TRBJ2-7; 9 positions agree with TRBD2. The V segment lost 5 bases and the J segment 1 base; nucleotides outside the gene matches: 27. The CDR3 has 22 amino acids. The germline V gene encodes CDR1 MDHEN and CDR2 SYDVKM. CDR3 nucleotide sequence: TGTGCCAGCAGTCTTTGGGCTAGCGGGGACCGGAGGTGGGGTAGTCTATCCTACGAGCAGTACTTC. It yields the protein CASSLWASGDRRWGSLSYEQYF. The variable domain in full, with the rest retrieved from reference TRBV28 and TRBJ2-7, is DVKVTQSSRYLVKRTGEKVFLECVQDMDHENMFWYRQDPGLGLRLIYFSYDVKMKEKGDIPEGYSVSREKKERFSLILESASTNQTSMYLCASSLWASGDRRWGSLSYEQYFGPGTRLTVT.

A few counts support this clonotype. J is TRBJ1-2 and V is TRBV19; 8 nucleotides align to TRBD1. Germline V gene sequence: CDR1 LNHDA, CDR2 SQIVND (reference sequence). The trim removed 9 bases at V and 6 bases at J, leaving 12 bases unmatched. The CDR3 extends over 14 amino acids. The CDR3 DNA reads TGTGCCAGCCTACAGAGGACAGGGATGGATGGCTACACCTTC. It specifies CASLQRTGMDGYTF.

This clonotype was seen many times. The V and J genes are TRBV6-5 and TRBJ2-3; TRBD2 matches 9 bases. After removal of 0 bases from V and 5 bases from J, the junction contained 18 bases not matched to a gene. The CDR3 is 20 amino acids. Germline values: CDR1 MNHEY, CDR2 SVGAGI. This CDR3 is CASSYSVSAGGSRGGDTQYF. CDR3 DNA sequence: TGTGCCAGCAGTTACTCGGTGTCCGCGGGAGGGTCCAGGGGAGGAGATACGCAGTATTTT.

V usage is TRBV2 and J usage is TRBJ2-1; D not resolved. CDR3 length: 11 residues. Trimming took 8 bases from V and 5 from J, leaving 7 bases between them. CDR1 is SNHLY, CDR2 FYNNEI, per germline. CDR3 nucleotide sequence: TGTGCCAGCGCAAAACACAATGAGCAGTTCTTC. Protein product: CASAKHNEQFF.

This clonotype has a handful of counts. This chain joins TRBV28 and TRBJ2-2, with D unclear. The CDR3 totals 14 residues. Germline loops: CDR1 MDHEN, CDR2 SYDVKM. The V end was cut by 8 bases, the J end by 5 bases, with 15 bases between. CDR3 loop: CASLESLITGELFF. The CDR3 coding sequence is TGTGCCAGCTTGGAGAGTTTGATAACCGGGGAGCTGTTTTTT. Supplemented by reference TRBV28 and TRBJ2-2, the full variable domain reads DVKVTQSSRYLVKRTGEKVFLECVQDMDHENMFWYRQDPGLGLRLIYFSYDVKMKEKGDIPEGYSVSREKKERFSLILESASTNQTSMYLCASLESLITGELFFGEGSRLTVL.